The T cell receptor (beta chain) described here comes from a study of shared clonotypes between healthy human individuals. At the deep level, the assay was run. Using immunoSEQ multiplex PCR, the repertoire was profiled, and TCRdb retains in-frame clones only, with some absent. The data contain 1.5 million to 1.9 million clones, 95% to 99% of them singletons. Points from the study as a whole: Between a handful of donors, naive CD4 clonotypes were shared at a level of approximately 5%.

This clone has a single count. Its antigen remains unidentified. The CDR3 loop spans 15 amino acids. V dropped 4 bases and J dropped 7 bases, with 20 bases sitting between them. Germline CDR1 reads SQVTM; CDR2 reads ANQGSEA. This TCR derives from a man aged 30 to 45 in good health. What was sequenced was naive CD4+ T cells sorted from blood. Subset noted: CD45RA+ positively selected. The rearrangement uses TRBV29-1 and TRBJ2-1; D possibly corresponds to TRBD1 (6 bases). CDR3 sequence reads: CSVGYRALEWNEQFF. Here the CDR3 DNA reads TGCAGCGTTGGCTACAGGGCACTTGAGTGGAATGAGCAGTTCTTC.